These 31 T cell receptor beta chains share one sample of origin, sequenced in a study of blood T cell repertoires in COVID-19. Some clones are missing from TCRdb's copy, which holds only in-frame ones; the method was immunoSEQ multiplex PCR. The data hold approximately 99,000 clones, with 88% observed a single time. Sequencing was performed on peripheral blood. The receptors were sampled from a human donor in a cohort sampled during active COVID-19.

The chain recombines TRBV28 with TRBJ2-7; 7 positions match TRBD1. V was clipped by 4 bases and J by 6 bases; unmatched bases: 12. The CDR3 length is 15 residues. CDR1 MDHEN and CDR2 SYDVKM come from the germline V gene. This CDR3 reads CASSSTGPSVPEQYF. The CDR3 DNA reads TGTGCCAGCAGTTCGACAGGGCCATCCGTACCCGAGCAGTACTTC.

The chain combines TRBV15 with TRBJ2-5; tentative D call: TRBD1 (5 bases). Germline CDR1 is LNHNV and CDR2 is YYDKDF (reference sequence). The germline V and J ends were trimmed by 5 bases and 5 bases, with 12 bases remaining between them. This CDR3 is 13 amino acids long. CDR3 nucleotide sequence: TGTGCCACCAGCGGGGCCCTACTGGAGACCCAGTACTTC. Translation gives CATSGALLETQYF.

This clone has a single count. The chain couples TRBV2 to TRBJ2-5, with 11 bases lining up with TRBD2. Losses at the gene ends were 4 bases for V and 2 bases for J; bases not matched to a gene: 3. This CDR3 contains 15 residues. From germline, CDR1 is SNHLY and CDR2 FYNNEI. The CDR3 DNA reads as TGTGCCAGCAGTGGCCTAGCGGGGGGTCAAGAGACCCAGTACTTC. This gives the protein CASSGLAGGQETQYF.

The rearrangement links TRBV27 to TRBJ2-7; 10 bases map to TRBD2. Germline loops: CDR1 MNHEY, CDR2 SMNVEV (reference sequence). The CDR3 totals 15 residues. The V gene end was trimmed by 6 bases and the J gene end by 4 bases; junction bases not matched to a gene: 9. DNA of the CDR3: TGTGCCAGCAGGCCAGTAGCGGGAGGCGGATACGAGCAGTACTTC. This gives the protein CASRPVAGGGYEQYF.

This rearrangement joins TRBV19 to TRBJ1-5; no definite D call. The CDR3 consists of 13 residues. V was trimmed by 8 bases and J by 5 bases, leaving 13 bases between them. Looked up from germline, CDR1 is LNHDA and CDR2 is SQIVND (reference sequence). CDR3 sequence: CASHTSGDQPQHF. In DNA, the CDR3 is TGTGCCAGTCATACCTCCGGGGATCAGCCCCAGCATTTT.

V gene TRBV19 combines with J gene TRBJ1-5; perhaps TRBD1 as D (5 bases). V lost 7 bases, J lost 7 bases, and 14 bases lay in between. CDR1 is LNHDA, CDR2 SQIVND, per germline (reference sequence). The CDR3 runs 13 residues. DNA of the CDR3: TGTGCCAGTACCCGGAGGGGCCGACAGCCCCAGCATTTT. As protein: CASTRRGRQPQHF.

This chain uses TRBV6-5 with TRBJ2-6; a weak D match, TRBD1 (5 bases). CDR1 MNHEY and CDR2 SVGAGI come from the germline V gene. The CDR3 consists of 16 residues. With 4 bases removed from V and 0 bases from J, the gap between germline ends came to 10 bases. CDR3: CASSSPDSSGANVLTF. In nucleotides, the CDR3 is TGTGCCAGCAGTTCCCCCGACAGCTCTGGGGCCAACGTCCTGACTTTC.

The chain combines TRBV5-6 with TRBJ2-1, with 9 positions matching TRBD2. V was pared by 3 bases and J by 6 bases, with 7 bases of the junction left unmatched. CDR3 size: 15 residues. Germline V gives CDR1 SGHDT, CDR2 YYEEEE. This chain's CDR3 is CASSSRGRAPNEQFF. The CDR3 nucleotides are TGTGCCAGCAGCTCGCGCGGGAGGGCGCCCAATGAGCAGTTCTTC.

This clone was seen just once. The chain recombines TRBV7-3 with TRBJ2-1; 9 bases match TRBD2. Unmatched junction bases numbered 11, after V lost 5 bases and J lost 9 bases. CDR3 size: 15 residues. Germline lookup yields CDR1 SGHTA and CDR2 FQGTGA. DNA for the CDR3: TGTGCCAGCAGCCCTCGGGGGCGGGAGGGGGTTGAGCAGTTCTTC. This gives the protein CASSPRGREGVEQFF.

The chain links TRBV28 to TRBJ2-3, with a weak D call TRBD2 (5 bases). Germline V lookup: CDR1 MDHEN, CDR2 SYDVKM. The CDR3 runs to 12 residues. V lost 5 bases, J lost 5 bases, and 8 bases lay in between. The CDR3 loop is CASSPEGDTQYF. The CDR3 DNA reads TGTGCCAGCAGTCCTGAGGGAGATACGCAGTATTTT.

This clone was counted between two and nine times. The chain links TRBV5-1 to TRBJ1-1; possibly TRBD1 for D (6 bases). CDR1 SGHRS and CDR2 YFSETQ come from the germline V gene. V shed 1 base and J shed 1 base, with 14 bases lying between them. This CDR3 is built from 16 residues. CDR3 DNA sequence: TGCGCCAGCAGCTTGTTCCTCGCGGGGGCGAACACTGAAGCTTTCTTT. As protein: CASSLFLAGANTEAFF.

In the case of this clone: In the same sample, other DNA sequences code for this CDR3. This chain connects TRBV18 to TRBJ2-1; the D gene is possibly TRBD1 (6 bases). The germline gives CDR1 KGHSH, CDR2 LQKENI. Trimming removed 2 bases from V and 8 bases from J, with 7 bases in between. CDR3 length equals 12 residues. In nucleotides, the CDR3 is TGTGCCAGCTCACCAGGGGGCGATGAGCAGTTCTTC. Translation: CASSPGGDEQFF.

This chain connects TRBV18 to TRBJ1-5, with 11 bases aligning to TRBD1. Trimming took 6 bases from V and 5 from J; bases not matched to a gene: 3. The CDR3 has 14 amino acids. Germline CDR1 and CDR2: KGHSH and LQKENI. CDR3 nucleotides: TGTGCCAGCTCTGGGACAGGGGGGGATCAGCCCCAGCATTTT. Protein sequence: CASSGTGGDQPQHF. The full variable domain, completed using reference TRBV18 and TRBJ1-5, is NAGVMQNPRHLVRRRGQEARLRCSPMKGHSHVYWYRQLPEEGLKFMVYLQKENIIDESGMPKERFSAEFPKEGPSILRIQQVVRGDSAAYFCASSGTGGDQPQHFGDGTRLSIL.

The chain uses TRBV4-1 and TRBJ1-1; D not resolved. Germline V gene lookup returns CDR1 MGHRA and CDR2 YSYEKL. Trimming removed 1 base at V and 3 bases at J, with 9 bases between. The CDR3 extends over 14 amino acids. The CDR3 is CASSQAEGYTEAFF. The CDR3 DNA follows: TGCGCCAGCAGCCAAGCTGAGGGTTACACTGAAGCTTTCTTT.

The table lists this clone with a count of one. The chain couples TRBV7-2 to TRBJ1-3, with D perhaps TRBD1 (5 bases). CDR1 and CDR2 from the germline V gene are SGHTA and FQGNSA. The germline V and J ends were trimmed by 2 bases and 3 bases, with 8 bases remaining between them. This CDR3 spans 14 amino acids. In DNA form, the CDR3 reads TGTGCCAGCAGCTTAAGAAGGGGTGGAAACACCATATATTTT. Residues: CASSLRRGGNTIYF.

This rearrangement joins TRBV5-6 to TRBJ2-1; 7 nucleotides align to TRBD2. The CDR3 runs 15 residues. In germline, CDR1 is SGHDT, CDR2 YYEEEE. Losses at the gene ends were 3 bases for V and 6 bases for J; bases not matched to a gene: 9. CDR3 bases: TGTGCCAGCAGCTCACTAGCGTTGGGGGGCAATGAGCAGTTCTTC. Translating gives CASSSLALGGNEQFF.

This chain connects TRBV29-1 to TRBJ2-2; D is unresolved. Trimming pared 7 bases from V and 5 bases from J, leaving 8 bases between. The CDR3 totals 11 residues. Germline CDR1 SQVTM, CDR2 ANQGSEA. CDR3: CSAMTTGELFF. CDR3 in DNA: TGCAGCGCCATGACTACCGGGGAGCTGTTTTTT.

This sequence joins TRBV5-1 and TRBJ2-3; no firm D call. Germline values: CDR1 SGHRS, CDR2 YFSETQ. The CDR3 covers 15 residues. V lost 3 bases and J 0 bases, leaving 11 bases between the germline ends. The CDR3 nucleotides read TGCGCCAGCAGCTCGAGAGCCCTTAGCACAGATACGCAGTATTTT. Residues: CASSSRALSTDTQYF.

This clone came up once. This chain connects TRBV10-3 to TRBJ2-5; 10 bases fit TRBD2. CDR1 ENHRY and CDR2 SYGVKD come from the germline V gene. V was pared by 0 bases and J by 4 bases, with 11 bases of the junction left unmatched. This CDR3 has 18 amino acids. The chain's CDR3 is CAISESTSSGSLGETQYF. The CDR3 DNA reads TGTGCCATCAGTGAGTCGACTTCTAGCGGGAGCCTAGGAGAGACCCAGTACTTC.

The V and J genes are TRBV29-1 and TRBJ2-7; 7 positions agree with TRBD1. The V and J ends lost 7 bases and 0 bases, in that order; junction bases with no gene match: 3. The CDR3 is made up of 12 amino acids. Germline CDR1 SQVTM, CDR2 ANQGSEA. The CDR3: CSGRDSSYEQYF. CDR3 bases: TGCAGCGGCCGGGACAGCTCCTACGAGCAGTACTTC.

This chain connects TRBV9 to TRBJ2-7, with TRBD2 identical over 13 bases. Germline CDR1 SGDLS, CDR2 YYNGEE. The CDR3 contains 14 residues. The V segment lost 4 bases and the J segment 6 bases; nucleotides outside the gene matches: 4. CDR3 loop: CASSPRTSGGEQYF. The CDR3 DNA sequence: TGTGCCAGCAGCCCACGGACTAGCGGGGGCGAGCAGTACTTC.

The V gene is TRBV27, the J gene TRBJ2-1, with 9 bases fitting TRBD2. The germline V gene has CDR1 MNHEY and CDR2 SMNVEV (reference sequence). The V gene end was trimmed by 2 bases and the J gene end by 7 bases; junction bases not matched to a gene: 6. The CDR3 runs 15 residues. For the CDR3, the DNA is TGTGCCAGCAGTTTAGGGAGCGGGAGGTATAATGAGCAGTTCTTC. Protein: CASSLGSGRYNEQFF.

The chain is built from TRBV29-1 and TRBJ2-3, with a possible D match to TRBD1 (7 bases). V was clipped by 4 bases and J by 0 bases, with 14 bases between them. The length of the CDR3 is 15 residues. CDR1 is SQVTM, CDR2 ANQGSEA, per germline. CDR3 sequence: CSVGRGQFSTDTQYF. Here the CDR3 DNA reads TGCAGCGTTGGGAGGGGGCAGTTTAGCACAGATACGCAGTATTTT.

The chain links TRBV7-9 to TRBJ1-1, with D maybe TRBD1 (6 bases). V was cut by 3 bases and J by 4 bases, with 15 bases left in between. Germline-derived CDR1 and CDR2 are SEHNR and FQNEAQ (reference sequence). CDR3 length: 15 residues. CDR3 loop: CASSFEGGGLTEAFF. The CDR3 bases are TGTGCCAGCAGCTTTGAGGGTGGGGGCCTCACTGAAGCTTTCTTT.

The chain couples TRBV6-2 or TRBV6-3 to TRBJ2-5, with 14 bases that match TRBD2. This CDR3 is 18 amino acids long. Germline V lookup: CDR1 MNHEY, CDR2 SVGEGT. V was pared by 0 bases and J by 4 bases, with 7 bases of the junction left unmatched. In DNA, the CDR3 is TGTGCCAGCAGTTACTCGGGACTAGCGGGGGCCGAAGGAGAGACCCAGTACTTC. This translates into CASSYSGLAGAEGETQYF.

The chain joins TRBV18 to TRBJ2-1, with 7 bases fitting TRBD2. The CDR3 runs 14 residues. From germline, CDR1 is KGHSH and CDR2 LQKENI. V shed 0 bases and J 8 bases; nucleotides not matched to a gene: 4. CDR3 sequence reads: CASSPPAGEDEQFF. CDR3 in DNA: TGTGCCAGCTCACCACCGGCGGGGGAAGATGAGCAGTTCTTC.

The CDR3 nucleotides are TGTGCCAGCAGCCTCGGGGGGCGGCGCACAGATACGCAGTATTTT. Translating gives CASSLGGRRTDTQYF. V and J are TRBV5-5 and TRBJ2-3; D is perhaps TRBD2 (7 bases). The CDR3 has 15 residues. Per germline, CDR1 SGHKS and CDR2 YYEKEE (reference sequence). The V and J ends lost 4 bases and 1 base respectively, with 13 bases between them.

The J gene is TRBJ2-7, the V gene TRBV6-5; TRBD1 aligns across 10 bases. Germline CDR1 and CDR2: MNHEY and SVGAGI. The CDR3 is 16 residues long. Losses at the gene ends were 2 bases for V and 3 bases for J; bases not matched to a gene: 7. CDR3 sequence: CASSYGGTGVGYEQYF. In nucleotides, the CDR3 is TGTGCCAGCAGTTACGGCGGGACAGGGGTAGGCTACGAGCAGTACTTC.

CDR3 coding DNA: TGTGCCACCAGTGATTTGCGGCCGACAGACCTGAGTGAGCAGTTCTTC. This sequence encodes CATSDLRPTDLSEQFF. The chain carries TRBV24-1 and TRBJ2-1; D is possibly TRBD1 (5 bases). Deletions cut 0 bases from V and 9 bases from J, with 17 bases between. Germline V gives CDR1 KGHDR, CDR2 SFDVKD. CDR3 length: 16 amino acids.

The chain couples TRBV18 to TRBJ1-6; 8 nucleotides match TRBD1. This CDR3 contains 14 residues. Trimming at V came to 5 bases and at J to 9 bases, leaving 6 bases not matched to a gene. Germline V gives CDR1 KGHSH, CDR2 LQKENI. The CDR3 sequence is CASSKDRESSPLHF. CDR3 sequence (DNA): TGTGCCAGCTCAAAGGACAGGGAGTCTTCACCCCTCCACTTT. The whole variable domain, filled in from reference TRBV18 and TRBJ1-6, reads NAGVMQNPRHLVRRRGQEARLRCSPMKGHSHVYWYRQLPEEGLKFMVYLQKENIIDESGMPKERFSAEFPKEGPSILRIQQVVRGDSAAYFCASSKDRESSPLHFGNGTRLTVT.

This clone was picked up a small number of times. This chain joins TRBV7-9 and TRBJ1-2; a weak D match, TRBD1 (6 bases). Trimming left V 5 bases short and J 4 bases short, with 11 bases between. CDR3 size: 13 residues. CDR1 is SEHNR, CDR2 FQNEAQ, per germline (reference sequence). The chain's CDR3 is CASSPQGAYGYTF. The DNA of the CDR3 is TGTGCCAGCAGCCCACAGGGTGCCTATGGCTACACCTTC.